The following is a T cell receptor (beta chain) sequence with its context. What it binds is not known. This sample was taken from a study of cytomegalovirus exposure and HLA in healthy donors. PCR primers comprised 60 Vbeta and 13 Jbeta primers. The method was immunoSEQ multiplex PCR; TCRdb's version includes in-frame clones alone and lacks a portion of them. Its table lists approximately 110,000 clones. Study-level findings and limits: TCR beta sequences reportedly predicted most subjects' HLA-A and HLA-B alleles accurately.

The CDR3 consists of 14 residues. CDR1 and CDR2 (germline): MNHNS, SASEGT. The receptor was isolated from a man aged 35 to 55 in good health and CMV-seronegative. Sequencing was done on a sample of PBMCs. This chain links TRBV6-1 with TRBJ2-5; 10 bases fit TRBD2. TRBJ2-7 explains the end of the DNA better; the J call may be wrong. CDR3 in amino acids: CASSRSGRGYEQYF. The CDR3 coding sequence is TGTGCCAGCAGCCGAAGCGGGAGGGGGTACGAGCAGTACTTC.